Listed below are T cell receptor beta chains from one sample, sequenced in a study of T cells in tumors after PD-1 blockade. TCRdb's table, derived via immunoSEQ multiplex PCR, lists solely in-frame clones and lacks some. The repertoire holds approximately 60,000 clones, about 74% seen once, with approximately 4.5% in the top ten. Sequenced material: PBMCs, taken after anti-PD-1 treatment. Receptors originate from a human donor with basal cell carcinoma. The CDR3 runs from the conserved cysteine through the conserved F or W. The D gene is left open where the match is weak. The size of a clone is reported for some rows only, either as once, few or many, or as a class for expanded clones.

CDR3aa: CAISESLAGEVEQFF
CDR3nt: TGTGCCATCAGTGAGTCGTTAGCGGGGGAGGTTGAGCAGTTCTTC
j_gene: TRBJ2-1
v_gene: TRBV10-3
abundance: -
d_gene: TRBD2

CDR3aa: CASSVDQETQYF
CDR3nt: TGTGCCAGCAGTGTAGATCAAGAGACCCAGTACTTC
j_gene: TRBJ2-5
v_gene: TRBV2
abundance: -
d_gene: -

CDR3aa: CASSPGSSPHGYTF
CDR3nt: TGTGCCAGCAGCCCAGGAAGCAGCCCCCATGGCTACACCTTC
j_gene: TRBJ1-2
v_gene: TRBV14
abundance: many
d_gene: -

CDR3aa: CASGTSGGKSSYEQYF
CDR3nt: TGTGCCAGTGGGACTAGCGGGGGGAAGAGCTCCTACGAGCAGTACTTC
j_gene: TRBJ2-7
v_gene: TRBV19
abundance: -
d_gene: TRBD2

CDR3aa: CASSTGTGGSGANVLTF
CDR3nt: TGTGCCAGTAGTACCGGGACAGGAGGCTCTGGGGCCAACGTCCTGACTTTC
j_gene: TRBJ2-6
v_gene: TRBV19
abundance: -
d_gene: TRBD1

CDR3aa: CASSPEHYEQYF
CDR3nt: TGTGCCAGCTCACCTGAACACTACGAGCAGTACTTC
j_gene: TRBJ2-7
v_gene: TRBV18
abundance: -
d_gene: -

CDR3aa: CASSYWDPLIGWQYF
CDR3nt: TGTGCCAGCAGTTATTGGGACCCCCTGATCGGGTGGCAGTACTTC
j_gene: TRBJ2-7
v_gene: TRBV6-2/TRBV6-3
abundance: once
d_gene: -

CDR3aa: CASSRTLNDAQYF
CDR3nt: TGTGCCAGCAGCCGAACCTTAAACGACGCCCAGTACTTC
j_gene: TRBJ2-5
v_gene: TRBV5-6
abundance: -
d_gene: -

CDR3aa: CASSGEGLSYNEQFF
CDR3nt: TGTGCCAGCAGCGGGGAGGGACTATCATACAATGAGCAGTTCTTC
j_gene: TRBJ2-1
v_gene: TRBV5-6
abundance: -
d_gene: TRBD2

CDR3aa: CASSESGYEQYF
CDR3nt: TGCGCCAGCAGTGAGTCAGGCTACGAGCAGTACTTC
j_gene: TRBJ2-7
v_gene: TRBV10-1
abundance: -
d_gene: -

CDR3aa: CASSPRRASLNTGELFF
CDR3nt: TGTGCCAGCAGCCCCCGTAGGGCTAGCTTGAACACCGGGGAGCTGTTTTTT
j_gene: TRBJ2-2
v_gene: TRBV5-5
abundance: -
d_gene: -

CDR3aa: CASTIGQDRSYEQYF
CDR3nt: TGTGCCAGCACAATTGGACAGGACAGATCCTACGAGCAGTACTTC
j_gene: TRBJ2-7
v_gene: TRBV6-5
abundance: -
d_gene: TRBD1

CDR3aa: CASSRSGQGNQPQHF
CDR3nt: TGCGCCAGCAGCCGCTCAGGACAGGGCAATCAGCCCCAGCATTTT
j_gene: TRBJ1-5
v_gene: TRBV4-1
abundance: once
d_gene: TRBD1

CDR3aa: CASSQGTVGSNQPQHF
CDR3nt: TGCGCCAGCAGCCAGGGGACAGTCGGGAGCAATCAGCCCCAGCATTTT
j_gene: TRBJ1-5
v_gene: TRBV5-1
abundance: -
d_gene: TRBD1

CDR3aa: CASSSRLAGGPETQYF
CDR3nt: TGTGCCAGCAGCTCCCGACTAGCGGGGGGGCCAGAGACCCAGTACTTC
j_gene: TRBJ2-5
v_gene: TRBV7-9
abundance: -
d_gene: TRBD2

CDR3aa: CASSSPQLGETQYF
CDR3nt: TGTGCCAGCAGTTCCCCCCAGCTGGGGGAGACCCAGTACTTC
j_gene: TRBJ2-5
v_gene: TRBV27
abundance: -
d_gene: -

CDR3aa: CASSFVGRGDQPQHF
CDR3nt: TGTGCCAGCAGTTTCGTGGGGAGAGGGGACCAGCCCCAGCATTTT
j_gene: TRBJ1-5
v_gene: TRBV28
abundance: once
d_gene: -

CDR3aa: CASSILGTGGFSPLHF
CDR3nt: TGTGCCAGCAGCATCCTTGGGACAGGGGGCTTTTCACCCCTCCACTTT
j_gene: TRBJ1-6
v_gene: TRBV5-6
abundance: once
d_gene: TRBD1

CDR3aa: CASSDWSGGGGYTF
CDR3nt: TGTGCCAGCAGTGACTGGAGTGGGGGCGGGGGCTACACCTTC
j_gene: TRBJ1-2
v_gene: TRBV2
abundance: -
d_gene: -

CDR3aa: CASSFDSNNEQFF
CDR3nt: TGTGCCAGCAGTTTCGACTCCAACAATGAGCAGTTCTTC
j_gene: TRBJ2-1
v_gene: TRBV6-4
abundance: few
d_gene: -

CDR3aa: CASSTRDRDTDTQYF
CDR3nt: TGTGCCAGTAGTACCCGGGACAGGGACACAGATACGCAGTATTTT
j_gene: TRBJ2-3
v_gene: TRBV19
abundance: -
d_gene: TRBD1

CDR3aa: CASSWEIPWGDTEAFF
CDR3nt: TGCGCCAGCAGCTGGGAAATACCCTGGGGGGACACTGAAGCTTTCTTT
j_gene: TRBJ1-1
v_gene: TRBV5-1
abundance: -
d_gene: -

CDR3aa: CAWRDSGNTIYF
CDR3nt: TGTGCCTGGAGAGACAGTGGAAACACCATATATTTT
j_gene: TRBJ1-3
v_gene: TRBV30
abundance: -
d_gene: -

CDR3aa: CAISESGGEAYEQYF
CDR3nt: TGTGCCATCAGTGAGTCCGGCGGAGAAGCCTACGAGCAGTACTTC
j_gene: TRBJ2-7
v_gene: TRBV10-3
abundance: -
d_gene: -

CDR3aa: CASSPGLAGTDTQYF
CDR3nt: TGCGCCAGCAGCCCGGGACTAGCGGGCACAGATACGCAGTATTTT
j_gene: TRBJ2-3
v_gene: TRBV5-1
abundance: -
d_gene: TRBD2

CDR3aa: CAIKTSYNEQFF
CDR3nt: TGTGCCATCAAAACCTCCTACAATGAGCAGTTCTTC
j_gene: TRBJ2-1
v_gene: TRBV10-3
abundance: once
d_gene: -

CDR3aa: CASSREQGGNQPQHF
CDR3nt: TGTGCCAGCTCACGGGAACAGGGGGGCAATCAGCCCCAGCATTTT
j_gene: TRBJ1-5
v_gene: TRBV18
abundance: -
d_gene: TRBD1

CDR3aa: CASTPEGAHTEAFF
CDR3nt: TGTGCCAGCACCCCGGAGGGGGCGCACACTGAAGCTTTCTTT
j_gene: TRBJ1-1
v_gene: TRBV9
abundance: -
d_gene: TRBD1

CDR3aa: CASSGGARALYGYTF
CDR3nt: TGTGCCAGTAGTGGGGGGGCGAGGGCCCTCTATGGCTACACCTTC
j_gene: TRBJ1-2
v_gene: TRBV19
abundance: -
d_gene: -

CDR3aa: CASSVGDAGYGYTF
CDR3nt: TGTGCCAGCAGCGTTGGGGATGCGGGCTATGGCTACACCTTC
j_gene: TRBJ1-2
v_gene: TRBV9
abundance: -
d_gene: -

CDR3aa: CASSLGGLPEAFF
CDR3nt: TGTGCCAGCAGTTTAGGAGGGCTCCCAGAAGCTTTCTTT
j_gene: TRBJ1-1
v_gene: TRBV12-3/TRBV12-4
abundance: -
d_gene: -

CDR3aa: CASSLDLAGSTQYF
CDR3nt: TGTGCCAGCAGCTTGGATCTAGCGGGGTCGACGCAGTATTTT
j_gene: TRBJ2-3
v_gene: TRBV5-4
abundance: -
d_gene: TRBD2

CDR3aa: CASSNPGVNTEAFF
CDR3nt: TGTGCCAGCAGCAACCCAGGGGTGAACACTGAAGCTTTCTTT
j_gene: TRBJ1-1
v_gene: TRBV21-1
abundance: -
d_gene: -

CDR3aa: CASSKALRRRGIAKNIQYF
CDR3nt: TGTGCCAGCAGCAAAGCGCTTCGGAGGCGTGGAATAGCCAAAAACATTCAGTACTTC
j_gene: TRBJ2-4
v_gene: TRBV21-1
abundance: -
d_gene: -

CDR3aa: CASSPMGQGAEKLFF
CDR3nt: TGTGCCAGCAGCCCTATGGGACAGGGGGCTGAAAAACTGTTTTTT
j_gene: TRBJ1-4
v_gene: TRBV7-2
abundance: -
d_gene: TRBD1

CDR3aa: CASSPLLGGEDGYTF
CDR3nt: TGCGCCAGCAGCCCGCTCTTGGGAGGGGAGGATGGCTACACCTTC
j_gene: TRBJ1-2
v_gene: TRBV5-1
abundance: -
d_gene: -

CDR3aa: CASSIDRTTGELFF
CDR3nt: TGTGCCAGTAGTATAGACAGGACCACCGGGGAGCTGTTTTTT
j_gene: TRBJ2-2
v_gene: TRBV19
abundance: -
d_gene: -

CDR3aa: CASSWATGWTGELFF
CDR3nt: TGTGCCAGCAGCTGGGCGACAGGCTGGACCGGGGAGCTGTTTTTT
j_gene: TRBJ2-2
v_gene: TRBV5-4
abundance: -
d_gene: -

CDR3aa: CASSPTGYEQYF
CDR3nt: TGTGCCAGCAGCCCGACAGGCTACGAGCAGTACTTC
j_gene: TRBJ2-7
v_gene: TRBV5-5
abundance: -
d_gene: -

CDR3aa: CASSSYRGTNEKLFF
CDR3nt: TGTGCCAGCAGTTCCTACAGGGGAACTAATGAAAAACTGTTTTTT
j_gene: TRBJ1-4
v_gene: TRBV6-5
abundance: -
d_gene: TRBD1

CDR3aa: CASSSGDGYGYTF
CDR3nt: TGTGCCAGCAGTTCCGGGGACGGCTATGGCTACACCTTC
j_gene: TRBJ1-2
v_gene: TRBV28
abundance: once
d_gene: -

CDR3aa: CAILRDIGPYGYTF
CDR3nt: TGTGCCATCCTACGGGACATTGGCCCCTATGGCTACACCTTC
j_gene: TRBJ1-2
v_gene: TRBV10-3
abundance: -
d_gene: -